Following are 24 T cell receptor beta chains from one sample sequenced in a study of blood T cell repertoires in COVID-19. Profiling relied on immunoSEQ multiplex PCR, and the TCRdb table lists in-frame clones only, not all of them. The repertoire consists of about 79,000 clones, with around 90% occurring once and the leading ten covering 4.6%. Source material: peripheral blood. These receptors were taken from a man aged 45-65 years with active COVID-19.

The chain recombines TRBV15 with TRBJ2-5; 7 bases map to TRBD2. The CDR3 is 16 amino acids. Unmatched junction bases numbered 6, after V lost 0 bases and J lost 2 bases. Germline-derived CDR1 and CDR2 are LNHNV and YYDKDF (reference sequence). The CDR3 DNA sequence: TGTGCCACCAGCAGAGATGGCGGGGGTCGACAAGAGACCCAGTACTTC. This translates into CATSRDGGGRQETQYF.

V is TRBV28 and J is TRBJ2-4; possibly TRBD1 for D (6 bases). The CDR3 extends over 15 amino acids. CDR1 is MDHEN and CDR2 is SYDVKM in the germline V gene. The germline V and J ends were trimmed by 3 bases and 0 bases, with 9 bases remaining between them. DNA of the CDR3: TGTGCCAGCAGTTTTGGGGGCCTAGCCAAAAACATTCAGTACTTC. Translated, it gives CASSFGGLAKNIQYF.

DNA of the CDR3: TGTGCCAGCAGCAGGAAGCGGGGGAGCCAAGAGACCCAGTACTTC. As protein: CASSRKRGSQETQYF. The rearrangement joins TRBV2 to TRBJ2-5, with 8 bases lining up with TRBD2. Unmatched junction bases numbered 7, after V lost 6 bases and J lost 1 base. This CDR3 region has 15 residues. Germline values: CDR1 SNHLY, CDR2 FYNNEI. The full variable domain, in which reference TRBV2 and TRBJ2-5 provide the parts outside the CDR3, is EPEVTQTPSHQVTQMGQEVILRCVPISNHLYFYWYRQILGQKVEFLVSFYNNEISEKSEIFDDQFSVERPDGSNFTLKIRSTKLEDSAMYFCASSRKRGSQETQYFGPGTRLLVL.

The rearrangement links TRBV27 to TRBJ2-7, with unresolved D. The germline V gene encodes CDR1 MNHEY and CDR2 SMNVEV (reference sequence). V lost 6 bases and J 0 bases, leaving 12 bases between the germline ends. This CDR3 comprises 14 residues. The CDR3 loop is CASRVNPGSYEQYF. The CDR3 nucleotides are TGTGCCAGCAGGGTGAACCCCGGCTCCTACGAGCAGTACTTC.

The V and J genes are TRBV12-5 and TRBJ1-1, with D tentatively TRBD1 (5 bases). Trimming shortened V by 7 bases and J by 5 bases, and 11 bases separated the two germline ends. The CDR3 contains 12 residues. The germline V gene has CDR1 LGHNT and CDR2 FRNRAP. The CDR3 DNA reads as TGTGCTAGTGAGGGGAGGTGGACTGAAGCTTTCTTT. Encoded protein: CASEGRWTEAFF.

This chain links TRBV4-1 with TRBJ2-1, with a tentative D call TRBD1 (5 bases). CDR3 length: 13 amino acids. Per germline, CDR1 MGHRA and CDR2 YSYEKL. V lost 4 bases to trimming and J lost 7 bases, with 11 bases between them. This chain's CDR3 is CASSPHQGNEQFF. CDR3 DNA sequence: TGCGCCAGCAGCCCGCATCAGGGAAATGAGCAGTTCTTC.

J is TRBJ2-3 and V is TRBV27, with TRBD2 matching 12 bases. The V gene end was trimmed by 6 bases and the J gene end by 4 bases; junction bases not matched to a gene: 5. The germline V gene encodes CDR1 MNHEY and CDR2 SMNVEV (reference sequence). The CDR3 spans 15 residues. CDR3: CASRGGTSGPDTQYF. CDR3 nucleotide sequence: TGTGCCAGCAGGGGTGGGACTAGCGGGCCAGATACGCAGTATTTT.

CDR3 protein: CASSADSSNQPQHF. CDR3 sequence (DNA): TGTGCCAGCAGCGCCGACTCGAGTAATCAGCCCCAGCATTTT. The gene calls are TRBV28 and TRBJ1-5; no definite D call. There are 14 residues in the CDR3. Germline values: CDR1 MDHEN, CDR2 SYDVKM. The V end was cut by 6 bases, the J end by 4 bases, with 13 bases between.

The CDR3 coding sequence is TGTGCCACCAGCAGAGACAGAATCTACACTGAAGCTTTCTTT. Amino acids: CATSRDRIYTEAFF. V usage is TRBV15 and J usage is TRBJ1-1; no clear D. The CDR3 runs 14 residues. CDR1 is LNHNV and CDR2 is YYDKDF in the germline V gene (reference sequence). Trimming took off 0 bases at V and 3 bases at J, with 8 bases between the two ends.

The V gene is TRBV4-1, the J gene TRBJ2-3, with D perhaps TRBD2 (5 bases). Per germline, CDR1 MGHRA and CDR2 YSYEKL. V shed 1 base and J shed 5 bases, with 19 bases lying between them. The CDR3 extends over 17 amino acids. The CDR3 spells CASSQAWVLGGGDTQYF. In nucleotides, the CDR3 is TGCGCCAGCAGCCAAGCATGGGTCCTTGGAGGTGGAGATACGCAGTATTTT.

The V and J genes are TRBV6-2 or TRBV6-3 and TRBJ1-1, with 8 bases aligning to TRBD1. Trimming took 2 bases from V and 1 from J; bases not matched to a gene: 6. The CDR3 loop spans 16 amino acids. Germline V gene lookup returns CDR1 MNHEY and CDR2 SVGEGT. The CDR3 loop reads CASSYADGQGNTEAFF. The CDR3 nucleotides are TGTGCCAGCAGTTACGCTGACGGACAGGGGAACACTGAAGCTTTCTTT.

In its sample, this clone was seen once. The chain joins TRBV5-6 to TRBJ2-2; 7 bases are shared with TRBD2. V gave up 2 bases and J gave up 6 bases; unmatched junction bases: 10. From germline, CDR1 is SGHDT and CDR2 YYEEEE. This CDR3 region has 16 residues. The CDR3: CASSFGLEAPPGELFF. For the CDR3, the DNA is TGTGCCAGCAGCTTCGGACTAGAAGCCCCGCCCGGGGAGCTGTTTTTT.

The rearrangement uses TRBV5-1 and TRBJ2-7; tentative D call: TRBD1 (7 bases). Germline lookup yields CDR1 SGHRS and CDR2 YFSETQ. This CDR3 comprises 15 residues. Trimming stripped 0 bases from V and 2 bases from J, with 12 bases between. CDR3 nucleotides: TGCGCCAGCAGCTTGGTTAGCAGGGGGGCCTACGAGCAGTACTTC. Amino acids: CASSLVSRGAYEQYF. Together with reference TRBV5-1 and TRBJ2-7, the CDR3 gives the full variable domain: KAGVTQTPRYLIKTRGQQVTLSCSPISGHRSVSWYQQTPGQGLQFLFEYFSETQRNKGNFPGRFSGRQFSNSRSEMNVSTLELGDSALYLCASSLVSRGAYEQYFGPGTRLTVT.

The rearrangement uses TRBV9 and TRBJ1-1, with 9 bases that match TRBD1. Per germline, CDR1 SGDLS and CDR2 YYNGEE. This CDR3 spans 16 amino acids. J lost 5 bases, V lost 3 bases, and 11 bases had no gene match. CDR3 nucleotides: TGTGCCAGCAGCGCCAGGGGGGACAGGGTGGGTACTGAAGCTTTCTTT. Residues: CASSARGDRVGTEAFF. Full variable domain (missing parts from reference TRBV9 and TRBJ1-1): DSGVTQTPKHLITATGQRVTLRCSPRSGDLSVYWYQQSLDQGLQFLIQYYNGEERAKGNILERFSAQQFPDLHSELNLSSLELGDSALYFCASSARGDRVGTEAFFGQGTRLTVV.

The rearrangement uses TRBV7-6 and TRBJ1-3; 8 bases fit TRBD1. This CDR3 has 19 residues. V shed 5 bases and J 0 bases; nucleotides not matched to a gene: 15. Germline V gene sequence: CDR1 SGHVS, CDR2 FNYEAQ. This CDR3 is CASSPIVAGGGLSGNTIYF. The CDR3 DNA sequence: TGTGCCAGCAGCCCAATAGTAGCAGGGGGCGGCCTCTCTGGAAACACCATATATTTT.

V gene TRBV4-2 combines with J gene TRBJ2-1; no reliable D call. Trimming took 1 base from V and 10 from J, leaving 11 bases between them. The CDR3 contains 13 residues. Germline V gene data show CDR1 as LGHNA and CDR2 as YNFKEQ. The CDR3 bases are TGTGCCAGCAGCCAAGTTGTCCTCCAGGAGCAGTTCTTC. It encodes CASSQVVLQEQFF.

V gene TRBV5-5 combines with J gene TRBJ2-7; D uncertain. The CDR3 has 17 residues. Trimming left V 0 bases short and J 1 base short, with 17 bases between. Germline assignment: CDR1 SGHKS and CDR2 YYEKEE (reference sequence). The CDR3 bases are TGTGCCAGCAGCTTGGAGTTTCTAACAGCAGCTTCCTACGAGCAGTACTTC. Encoded protein: CASSLEFLTAASYEQYF.

The gene calls are TRBV24-1 and TRBJ2-1, with D tentatively TRBD1 (6 bases). This CDR3 is built from 16 residues. Trimming stripped 6 bases from V and 0 bases from J, with 14 bases between. Germline V gene sequence: CDR1 KGHDR, CDR2 SFDVKD. CDR3 coding DNA: TGTGCCACCAGTCTGGACAGCTCGAGCTCCTACAATGAGCAGTTCTTC. This encodes CATSLDSSSSYNEQFF.

This sequence joins TRBV3-1 (or the pseudogene TRBV3-2) and TRBJ2-5; D is perhaps TRBD1 (6 bases). Trimming stripped 3 bases from V and 0 bases from J, with 11 bases between. Looked up from germline, CDR1 is LGHDT and CDR2 is YNNKEL (reference sequence). The CDR3 loop spans 15 amino acids. DNA for the CDR3: TGTGCCAGCAGCCAGCTCACAGGGAACCAAGAGACCCAGTACTTC. This gives the protein CASSQLTGNQETQYF.

This chain links TRBV20-1 with TRBJ2-1; unclear D gene. The CDR3 contains 11 residues. Germline V gene lookup returns CDR1 DFQATT and CDR2 SNEGSKA (reference sequence). V was trimmed by 7 bases and J by 6 bases, leaving 10 bases between them. For the CDR3, the DNA is TGCAGTGGGGCGCAATTCAATGAGCAGTTCTTC. Encoded protein: CSGAQFNEQFF.

The chain uses TRBV7-8 and TRBJ2-3; 14 bases map to TRBD2. CDR1 is SGHVS and CDR2 is FQNEAQ in the germline V gene. This CDR3 comprises 17 residues. V shed 5 bases and J 4 bases; nucleotides not matched to a gene: 8. CDR3 in DNA: TGTGCCAGCAGCAAACGGGGGGGACTAGCGGGAGCAGATACGCAGTATTTT. Translation: CASSKRGGLAGADTQYF.

This chain connects TRBV7-2 to TRBJ1-5, with D unclear. Germline V CDR1 and CDR2: SGHTA, FQGNSA. This CDR3 contains 15 residues. V was trimmed by 1 base and J by 6 bases, leaving 13 bases between them. The CDR3 region has the DNA TGTGCCAGCAGCTTAGAGACACGGCTCGGTCAGCCCCAGCATTTT. This gives the protein CASSLETRLGQPQHF.

The chain carries TRBV2 and TRBJ2-7; D not certain. Trimming took off 10 bases at V and 0 bases at J, with 7 bases between the two ends. Germline V gene lookup returns CDR1 SNHLY and CDR2 FYNNEI. The CDR3 extends over 11 amino acids. CDR3 sequence reads: CAIQFSYEQYF. CDR3 nucleotides: TGTGCCATACAGTTCTCCTACGAGCAGTACTTC.

V usage is TRBV4-2 and J usage is TRBJ1-1, with D tentatively TRBD1 (5 bases). The CDR3 extends over 15 amino acids. Per the germline V gene, CDR1 is LGHNA and CDR2 is YNFKEQ. V was clipped by 1 base and J by 5 bases, with 14 bases between them. CDR3 sequence: CASSQVGQGGTEAFF. CDR3 nucleotides: TGTGCCAGCAGCCAAGTCGGGCAGGGAGGTACTGAAGCTTTCTTT.